This section outlines one T cell receptor beta chain sequence together with its context. This entry is derived from a study of shared clonotypes between healthy human individuals. Sorted-subset replicate PCRs used 200 ng of genomic DNA. This amount corresponded to about 30,000 T cell genomes. Sequencing used immunoSEQ multiplex PCR; TCRdb keeps in-frame clones, though not all of them. The data contain under 1,100,000 clones, 70% to 80% of them singletons. The CDR3 is 18 amino acids. Trimming removed 0 bases from V and 2 bases from J, with 20 bases in between. CDR1 and CDR2 from the germline V gene are SGDLS and YYNGEE.

The receptor was isolated from a man in his late teens or twenties in good health. Some clones in this sample may be carry-over from other donors' samples. Sequences were obtained from memory CD4+ T cells from PBMCs. The sample's subset: CD45RA-negative fraction. The chain is built from TRBV9 and TRBJ1-2, with a tentative D call TRBD1 (6 bases). CDR3 DNA: TGTGCCAGCAGCGTAGGAGAGGGTTGGGGCGGGGGCAACTATGGCTACACCTTC. The encoded protein is CASSVGEGWGGGNYGYTF.